The 32 T cell receptor beta chains below were found in one sample sequenced in a study of T cells in women clearing cervical HPV infection. Some clones are missing from TCRdb's copy, which holds only in-frame ones; the method was immunoSEQ multiplex PCR. The sample is made up of roughly 31,000 clones, and the top ten hold 6.5% to 8% of it. The specimen sequenced was blood buffy coat. Receptor source: a woman aged 18 to 75 with a cervical HPV16 infection that either progressed to CIN3+ or cleared (not recorded which).

In regard to this clone: The read stops 3 residues short of the end of the CDR3; the missing end is completed from the germline J gene. The chain couples TRBV19 to TRBJ1-2; no firm D call. The length of the CDR3 is 16 residues. CDR1 is LNHDA and CDR2 is SQIVND in the germline V gene (reference sequence). The CDR3 is CASSMAGSRNYNDYTF. The covered CDR3 bases are TGTGCCAGTAGTATGGCGGGATCGAGAAACTACAATGAC.

With respect to this clone: The read is 3 residues too short to cover the CDR3 end, so that end is filled in from the germline J gene. The rearrangement uses TRBV7-9 and TRBJ1-2; perhaps TRBD1 as D (5 bases). The germline gives CDR1 SEHNR, CDR2 FQNEAQ (reference sequence). CDR3 size: 15 residues. Trimming removed 2 bases at V and 4 bases at J, with 14 bases between. The sequenced part of the CDR3 DNA is TGTGCCAGCAGCTTATCGGGATCCGGGGGCTATGGC. It codes for CASSLSGSGGYG. The entire CDR3 protein reads CASSLSGSGGYGYTF.

Frequency places this clone as large (0.1 to 1%). The same CDR3 arises from other DNA sequences in this sample as well. CDR3 in amino acids: CASSQVLFSLADPYEQYF. CDR3 DNA, as far as it was read: TGTGCCAGCAGCCAAGTTCTTTTTTCACTAGCGGACCCCTACGAG. This chain links TRBV14 with TRBJ2-7; 8 bases are a match to TRBD2. The observed sequence ends 3 residues before the CDR3 terminus, with the missing tail filled in from the germline J gene. Looked up from germline, CDR1 is SGHDN and CDR2 is FVKESK. V lost 1 base, J lost 2 bases, and 13 bases stayed unmatched. The CDR3 extends over 18 amino acids.

A note on this clone: The observed sequence ends 3 residues before the CDR3 terminus, with the missing tail filled in from the germline J gene. This chain joins TRBV7-2 and TRBJ2-1; the match to TRBD2 covers 8 bases. The CDR3 loop spans 15 amino acids. From germline, CDR1 is SGHTA and CDR2 FQGNSA. V was clipped by 6 bases and J by 7 bases; unmatched bases: 11. The sequenced CDR3 bases are TGTGCCAGCAGACTCGGGGGGGCCCAGGGGAATGAG. This gives the protein CASRLGGAQGNE. The entire CDR3 reads CASRLGGAQGNEQFF.

Concerning this clone itself: The read falls 3 residues short of the CDR3 end, and the missing part is taken from the germline J gene. The V and J genes are TRBV18 and TRBJ1-2, with D hard to call. Germline V CDR1 and CDR2: KGHSH, LQKENI. This CDR3 region has 14 residues. CDR3 bases read: TGTGCCAGCTCACAGGATCTAGCCTACAATGAC. Its translation: CASSQDLAYND. From start to end, the CDR3 is CASSQDLAYNDYTF.

As regards this clone: The observed sequence ends 3 residues before the CDR3 terminus, with the missing tail filled in from the germline J gene. V and J are TRBV7-9 and TRBJ1-2; no clear D. Per germline, CDR1 SEHNR and CDR2 FQNEAQ (reference sequence). The CDR3 loop spans 14 amino acids. Partial CDR3 DNA: TGTGCCAGCAGCCCACGGACTAGCGATGATACC. Translation: CASSPRTSDDT. The CDR3 in its entirety is CASSPRTSDDTYTF.

Of note for this clone: The read comes to an end 3 residues before the CDR3 does, leaving the germline J gene to fill in the end. This chain joins TRBV7-9 and TRBJ1-2; 10 bases agree with TRBD1. The CDR3 has 14 amino acids. Per the germline V gene, CDR1 is SEHNR and CDR2 is FQNEAQ (reference sequence). The CDR3 protein is CASSPATGGYDYTF. The covered CDR3 bases are TGTGCCAGCAGCCCAGCGACAGGGGGCTACGAC.

As regards this clone: Coverage ceases 3 residues before the CDR3 finishes, and the germline J gene fills in the end. The rearrangement links TRBV20-1 to TRBJ2-1; TRBD2 aligns across 11 bases. Trimming at V came to 4 bases and at J to 4 bases, leaving 9 bases not matched to a gene. This CDR3 comprises 16 residues. Looked up from germline, CDR1 is DFQATT and CDR2 is SNEGSKA (reference sequence). The CDR3 reads CSATSSGGNYYNEQFF. The CDR3 DNA, read in part, is TGCAGTGCTACTTCTAGCGGGGGGAACTATTACAATGAG.

CDR3 DNA, as far as it was read: TGTGCCAGCGCGGAGGAGACC. It translates to CASAEET. The entire CDR3 sequence reads CASAEETQYF. The gene calls are TRBV2 and TRBJ2-5; no reliable D call. Read data end 3 residues before the CDR3 end; the end is taken from the germline J gene. The CDR3 totals 10 residues. V was shortened by 8 bases and J by 5 bases, with 6 bases between the two germline ends. Looked up from germline, CDR1 is SNHLY and CDR2 is FYNNEI. The variable domain in full, completed from reference TRBV2 and TRBJ2-5, reads EPEVTQTPSHQVTQMGQEVILRCVPISNHLYFYWYRQILGQKVEFLVSFYNNEISEKSEIFDDQFSVERPDGSNFTLKIRSTKLEDSAMYFCASAEETQYFGPGTRLLVL.

With respect to this clone: From the germline J gene comes the end of the CDR3, since the read stops 3 residues before it. The chain uses TRBV2 and TRBJ2-7, with D perhaps matching TRBD2 (5 bases). This CDR3 spans 13 amino acids. Per the germline V gene, CDR1 is SNHLY and CDR2 is FYNNEI. V gave up 4 bases and J gave up 5 bases, with 12 bases separating them. The covered CDR3 bases are TGTGCCAGCAGTGCCCGGGGTACCGACGAG. Translated: CASSARGTDE. The entire CDR3 protein reads CASSARGTDEQYF.

Details on this clone: The read halts 3 residues ahead of the CDR3 end, with the missing end drawn from the germline J gene. This chain links TRBV10-3 with TRBJ2-2; possibly TRBD1 for D (5 bases). CDR1 is ENHRY and CDR2 is SYGVKD in the germline V gene. The V and J ends lost 3 bases and 6 bases respectively, with 14 bases between them. The CDR3 extends over 15 amino acids. CDR3 residues: CAISDHQGTAGELFF. The covered CDR3 bases are TGTGCCATCAGTGATCATCAGGGAACCGCCGGGGAG.

To note about this clone: The CDR3 extends 3 residues past the end of the read, so its final part is completed from the germline J gene. This chain uses TRBV5-5 with TRBJ1-1, with D possibly TRBD1 on 5 matching bases. The germline V gene has CDR1 SGHKS and CDR2 YYEKEE (reference sequence). This CDR3 has 15 residues. The germline V and J ends were trimmed by 0 bases and 1 base, with 10 bases remaining between them. CDR3 sequence reads: CASSLEGVRNTEAFF. The CDR3 bases that were read are TGTGCCAGCAGCTTGGAAGGGGTAAGGAACACTGAA.

A note on this clone: The read terminates 3 residues before the CDR3 end, so the remaining end is supplied by the germline J gene. The chain combines TRBV20-1 with TRBJ2-3; tentatively, D is TRBD1 (6 bases). Trimming shortened V by 5 bases and J by 2 bases, and 11 bases separated the two germline ends. Germline V gene sequence: CDR1 DFQATT, CDR2 SNEGSKA (reference sequence). There are 13 residues in the CDR3. CDR3 DNA (partial): TGCAGTGCTTTGTGGACAGTCACAGATACG. Protein: CSALWTVTDT. The complete CDR3 sequence is CSALWTVTDTQYF.

For this clone: The sequence runs out 3 residues before the end of the CDR3; the remainder is reconstructed from the germline J gene. The chain carries TRBV5-3 and TRBJ1-5, with TRBD1 matching 8 bases. TRBV5-3 is flagged as an ORF with uncertain function. V lost 1 base, J lost 4 bases, and 10 bases stayed unmatched. The CDR3 covers 17 residues. CDR3 protein: CARSLLFRGRSNQPQHF. CDR3 DNA (partial): TGTGCCAGAAGCTTGCTTTTCAGGGGGCGATCGAATCAGCCC.

In the case of this clone: Read sequence stops 3 residues before the CDR3 end, and the germline J gene provides the missing end. The chain has TRBV29-1 and TRBJ2-7; D is ambiguous. V dropped 2 bases and J dropped 2 bases, with 10 bases sitting between them. The CDR3 totals 13 residues. Germline-derived CDR1 and CDR2 are SQVTM and ANQGSEA. The CDR3 protein is CSVETEVAYEQYF. CDR3 bases read: TGCAGCGTTGAAACAGAAGTAGCCTACGAG.

Points on this clone: The CDR3 end falls 3 residues outside the read, so it is completed with the germline J gene. This rearrangement joins TRBV30 to TRBJ2-2, with D unresolved. The CDR3 has 14 residues. Germline-derived CDR1 and CDR2 are GTSNPN and SVGIG (reference sequence). The CDR3 spells CAWTVAPSISPLFF. The sequenced CDR3 bases are TGTGCCTGGACAGTTGCCCCGTCGATTTCACCG.

Points on this clone: The CDR3 is cut off 3 residues early in the read; its end comes from the germline J gene. The gene calls are TRBV5-1 and TRBJ2-5; TRBD1 matches at 8 bases. After removal of 4 bases from V and 7 bases from J, the junction contained 15 bases not matched to a gene. Germline CDR1 SGHRS, CDR2 YFSETQ. The CDR3 has 16 residues. The sequenced part of the CDR3 DNA is TGCGCCAGCAGCACGAGAAGGACAGGGTATCCGATGACC. Translated: CASSTRRTGYPMT. The full-length CDR3 reads as CASSTRRTGYPMTQYF.

Comments on this clone: The read stops 3 residues short of the end of the CDR3; the missing end is completed from the germline J gene. The rearrangement uses TRBV5-1 and TRBJ2-7; D perhaps matches TRBD1 (6 bases). Per the germline V gene, CDR1 is SGHRS and CDR2 is YFSETQ. The CDR3 loop spans 15 amino acids. V lost 5 bases and J 3 bases, leaving 18 bases between the germline ends. CDR3 protein: CASSSPRETGYEQYF. CDR3 bases read: TGCGCCAGCAGTTCCCCTCGAGAGACAGGCTACGAG.

Points on this clone: Sequencing ends 3 residues short of the CDR3 end; the germline J gene provides the rest. The chain uses TRBV5-1 and TRBJ1-1; a weak D match, TRBD1 (6 bases). Germline V gene sequence: CDR1 SGHRS, CDR2 YFSETQ. The CDR3 is made up of 14 amino acids. Trimming took off 4 bases at V and 3 bases at J, with 13 bases between the two ends. CDR3 sequence: CASSVYRTDTEAFF. Partial CDR3 DNA: TGCGCCAGCAGCGTATATAGGACAGACACTGAA.

On this clone itself: The CDR3 is cut off 3 residues early in the read; its end comes from the germline J gene. This rearrangement joins TRBV5-6 to TRBJ2-3, with unresolved D. Germline V CDR1 and CDR2: SGHDT, YYEEEE. The CDR3 is 15 amino acids. The CDR3 bases that were read are TGTGCCAGCAGCTTAGGCCTCTATAGCAATCAGCCG. Protein product: CASSLGLYSNQP. The full CDR3 protein reads CASSLGLYSNQPQYF.

Comment on this clone: With the read ending 3 residues before the CDR3 end, the germline J gene is used to fill in that end. The genes are TRBV29-1 and TRBJ2-7, with D possibly being TRBD1 (7 bases). Deletions cut 4 bases from V and 0 bases from J, with 22 bases between. Germline V CDR1 and CDR2: SQVTM, ANQGSEA. The CDR3 length is 17 residues. The sequenced part of the CDR3 DNA is TGCAGCGTTGTGGCTCGGGGGACAGTGAGAAGCTCCTACGAG. It encodes CSVVARGTVRSSYE. The whole CDR3 protein reads CSVVARGTVRSSYEQYF.

A note on this clone: The DNA ends 3 residues before the CDR3 does, and the rest of the CDR3 is filled in from the germline J gene. The chain combines TRBV20-1 with TRBJ2-5; D is perhaps TRBD1 (5 bases). Germline V lookup: CDR1 DFQATT, CDR2 SNEGSKA (reference sequence). This CDR3 is built from 12 residues. With 2 bases removed from V and 2 bases from J, the gap between germline ends came to 6 bases. The sequenced CDR3 bases are TGCAGTGCTAGAAGACAGCAAGAGACC. Residues: CSARRQQET. Given in full, the CDR3 is CSARRQQETQYF.

CDR3 sequence reads: CATSESFGPQTNEKLFF. CDR3 bases read: TGTGCCACCTCGGAAAGTTTTGGTCCGCAAACTAATGAAAAG. V gene TRBV18 combines with J gene TRBJ2-2; D unresolved. Read sequence stops 3 residues before the CDR3 end, and the germline J gene provides the missing end. Germline V CDR1 and CDR2: KGHSH, LQKENI. CDR3 length equals 17 residues.

About this clone: The read stops 3 residues short of the end of the CDR3; the missing end is completed from the germline J gene. V usage is TRBV4-1 and J usage is TRBJ2-7; D is ambiguous. Trimming cost V 1 base and J 4 bases, with 17 bases left between them. Germline-derived CDR1 and CDR2 are MGHRA and YSYEKL. There are 16 residues in the CDR3. CDR3 bases read: TGCGCCAGCAGCCAAGTTGGGCAGAGAAAAAATTACGAG. It yields the protein CASSQVGQRKNYE. The entire CDR3 sequence reads CASSQVGQRKNYEQYF.

On this clone: The sequenced fragment ends 3 residues before the CDR3 boundary, so the rest is inferred from the germline J gene. This chain joins TRBV7-2 and TRBJ2-3, with D unresolved. Per the germline V gene, CDR1 is SGHTA and CDR2 is FQGNSA. This CDR3 region has 13 residues. CDR3 region: CASSLGLQKTQYF. The CDR3 bases that were read are TGTGCCAGCAGCTTAGGACTCCAAAAGACG.

As for this clone: Read data end 3 residues before the CDR3 end; the end is taken from the germline J gene. The V gene is TRBV20-1, the J gene TRBJ1-2; D uncertain. This CDR3 has 14 amino acids. Per germline, CDR1 DFQATT and CDR2 SNEGSKA (reference sequence). V dropped 5 bases and J dropped 2 bases, with 15 bases sitting between them. The covered CDR3 bases are TGCAGTGCTGTAGAAGGAGGGTTGAACTATGGC. Its translation: CSAVEGGLNYG. In full, the CDR3 is CSAVEGGLNYGYTF.

Comment on this clone: The read ends 3 residues shy of where the CDR3 ends; the end is completed using the germline J gene. The V call is TRBV30, the J call TRBJ2-7; possible D gene TRBD2, 5 bases. V was clipped by 5 bases and J by 3 bases, with 17 bases between them. The CDR3 extends over 14 amino acids. Germline V gives CDR1 GTSNPN, CDR2 SVGIG (reference sequence). This CDR3 reads CAWAAFGGFYEQYF. CDR3 DNA, as far as it was read: TGTGCCTGGGCTGCCTTTGGCGGGTTCTACGAG.

With respect to this clone: The CDR3 goes on 3 residues after the read ends, and that part is filled in from the germline J gene. The rearrangement uses TRBV29-1 and TRBJ2-3; no reliable D call. The CDR3 sequence is 10 residues long. The germline V gene encodes CDR1 SQVTM and CDR2 ANQGSEA. The CDR3 here is CSVVLETQYF. Incomplete CDR3 DNA: TGCAGCGTTGTCTTAGAGACG.

As to this clone: One end of the junction varies from germline; a read error may be responsible. The CDR3 end lies 3 residues beyond the end of the read and is filled in from the germline J gene. The chain uses TRBV4-2 and TRBJ2-7; 9 bases map to TRBD2. CDR3 size: 15 residues. CDR1 and CDR2 from the germline V gene are LGHNA and YNFKEQ. CDR3 DNA (partial): TGCGCCAGCAGCCTCGTCACTAGCGGGTTCTACGAG. This gives the protein CASSLVTSGFYE. From start to end, the CDR3 is CASSLVTSGFYEQYF.

With respect to this clone: The DNA ends 3 residues before the CDR3 does, and the rest of the CDR3 is filled in from the germline J gene. The chain recombines TRBV5-1 with TRBJ2-2; 7 bases match TRBD2. With 4 bases clipped from V and 4 bases from J, the junction kept 7 bases outside the gene matches. CDR1 and CDR2 from the germline V gene are SGHRS and YFSETQ. The CDR3 length is 15 residues. The CDR3 region is CASSIGSSGTGELFF. CDR3 bases read: TGCGCCAGCAGCATTGGTTCTAGCGGCACCGGGGAG.

Points on this clone: The read stops 3 residues short of the end of the CDR3; the missing end is completed from the germline J gene. This chain joins TRBV2 and TRBJ1-1; D remains ambiguous. CDR3 length: 13 amino acids. V lost 7 bases to trimming and J lost 4 bases, with 13 bases between them. The germline V gene encodes CDR1 SNHLY and CDR2 FYNNEI. The sequenced part of the CDR3 DNA is TGTGCCAGCACTCAGCGCGGCGTCACTGAA. It translates to CASTQRGVTE. The CDR3 reads in full as CASTQRGVTEAFF.

With respect to this clone: The CDR3 end is not reached by the read, which stops 3 residues before it; the germline J gene fills it in. This chain uses TRBV5-4 with TRBJ2-6, with D maybe TRBD1 (5 bases). Per the germline V gene, CDR1 is SGHNT and CDR2 is YYREEE (reference sequence). The CDR3 covers 16 residues. Trimming removed 3 bases from V and 0 bases from J, with 10 bases in between. Partial CDR3 DNA: TGTGCCAGCAGCTCCAGGGAAAGCTCTGGGGCCAACGTC. It encodes CASSSRESSGANV. The whole CDR3 sequence is CASSSRESSGANVLTF.